Shown below are 26 T cell receptor beta chains from a single sample sequenced in a study of OX40 agonist ivuxolimab in advanced cancers. Clones were read by immunoSEQ multiplex PCR, and TCRdb kept only the in-frame ones, dropping some. The sample records more than 25,000 clones, about 88% being singletons. Here the sequenced sample was CD4+ or CD8+ T cells sorted from blood, taken in a trial of the OX40 agonist ivuxolimab. The receptors here all came from an adult with an advanced solid tumor such as melanoma, head and neck, liver or kidney cancer.

The V and J genes are TRBV27 and TRBJ2-3; 9 bases line up with TRBD2. Germline assignment: CDR1 MNHEY and CDR2 SMNVEV (reference sequence). This CDR3 has 15 residues. V was clipped by 3 bases and J by 4 bases; unmatched bases: 5. The DNA for the CDR3 is TGTGCCAGCAGTTTGGCGGGAGGGCGGTCAGATACGCAGTATTTT. Its protein is CASSLAGGRSDTQYF.

The rearrangement joins TRBV7-3 to TRBJ2-7; 9 bases map to TRBD1. J gave up 5 bases and V 5 bases, and 4 bases lay outside the gene matches. Germline loops: CDR1 SGHTA, CDR2 FQGTGA. The CDR3 contains 13 residues. CDR3 sequence (DNA): TGTGCCAGCAGCCCTACAGGGGGCAACGAGCAGTACTTC. This sequence encodes CASSPTGGNEQYF.

The rearrangement uses TRBV28 and TRBJ1-1; D perhaps matches TRBD1 (5 bases). Germline values: CDR1 MDHEN, CDR2 SYDVKM. The CDR3 has 15 residues. Between the trimmed V and J ends, which lost 3 bases and 1 base, there was a span of 12 bases. As DNA, the CDR3 is TGTGCCAGCAGTTTCTACCCAGGGTCGAACACTGAAGCTTTCTTT. Its protein product is CASSFYPGSNTEAFF.

Only one count was recorded for this clone. CDR3 DNA sequence: TGTGCCAGTAGTCCCACCAGGACAGCGAATTCACCCCTCCACTTT. Residues: CASSPTRTANSPLHF. The rearrangement links TRBV19 to TRBJ1-6; possible D gene TRBD1, 6 bases. Germline V gene sequence: CDR1 LNHDA, CDR2 SQIVND (reference sequence). The length of the CDR3 is 15 residues. Deletions cut 5 bases from V and 7 bases from J, with 15 bases between.

V and J are TRBV6-5 and TRBJ1-3; 8 bases line up with TRBD1. V dropped 4 bases and J dropped 0; count of bases not matched to a gene: 2. Germline-derived CDR1 and CDR2 are MNHEY and SVGAGI. The CDR3 loop spans 15 amino acids. CDR3 amino acids: CASSLTGGSGNTIYF. The CDR3 coding sequence is TGTGCCAGCAGTTTAACAGGGGGCTCTGGAAACACCATATATTTT.

V gene TRBV7-9 combines with J gene TRBJ2-7, with D uncertain. V was trimmed by 1 base and J by 5 bases, leaving 6 bases between them. The CDR3 has 12 residues. CDR1 is SEHNR and CDR2 is FQNEAQ in the germline V gene (reference sequence). CDR3: CASSLVLNEQYF. The CDR3 DNA follows: TGTGCCAGCAGCTTAGTTCTGAACGAGCAGTACTTC. Together with reference TRBV7-9 and TRBJ2-7, the CDR3 gives the full variable domain: DTGVSQNPRHKITKRGQNVTFRCDPISEHNRLYWYRQTLGQGPEFLTYFQNEAQLEKSRLLSDRFSAERPKGSFSTLEIQRTEQGDSAMYLCASSLVLNEQYFGPGTRLTVT.

The V and J genes are TRBV25-1 and TRBJ2-3; D not certain. Germline-derived CDR1 and CDR2 are MGHDK and SYGVNS. The length of the CDR3 is 11 residues. The ends were cut back, 6 bases at V and 5 bases at J, with 6 bases in the middle. The DNA of the CDR3 is TGTGCCAGCAGCCACGGAGATACGCAGTATTTT. This sequence encodes CASSHGDTQYF.

The chain employs TRBV27 and TRBJ2-1; a possible D gene is TRBD2 (6 bases). Trimming left V 4 bases short and J 6 bases short, with 13 bases between. Germline V gene data show CDR1 as MNHEY and CDR2 as SMNVEV (reference sequence). This CDR3 region has 14 residues. CDR3 sequence reads: CASSSPEEGNEQFF. The CDR3 DNA follows: TGTGCCAGCAGTTCCCCTGAGGAGGGCAATGAGCAGTTCTTC.

This chain joins TRBV5-1 and TRBJ1-1; D gene ambiguous. V gave up 1 base and J gave up 0 bases, with 19 bases separating them. Germline CDR1 SGHRS, CDR2 YFSETQ. The CDR3 extends over 18 amino acids. The CDR3: CASSLSSVKRSLNTEAFF. The DNA for the CDR3 is TGCGCCAGCAGCTTGAGTTCCGTGAAACGGAGCTTGAACACTGAAGCTTTCTTT.

This clone was recorded once. The chain links TRBV7-8 to TRBJ2-7, with D tentatively TRBD2 (5 bases). The CDR3 totals 15 residues. Germline V gene data show CDR1 as SGHVS and CDR2 as FQNEAQ. V lost 1 base to trimming and J lost 2 bases, with 12 bases between them. CDR3 residues: CASSLGASPTYEQYF. In DNA, the CDR3 is TGTGCCAGCAGCTTAGGGGCTAGCCCCACCTACGAGCAGTACTTC.

The chain links TRBV9 to TRBJ1-3, with D hard to call. CDR1 is SGDLS and CDR2 is YYNGEE in the germline V gene. V was clipped by 0 bases and J by 8 bases, with 9 bases between them. The CDR3 has 13 amino acids. As DNA, the CDR3 is TGTGCCAGCAGCGTAGAGGTGTTGGACACCATATATTTT. Its protein product is CASSVEVLDTIYF. Full variable domain (missing parts from reference TRBV9 and TRBJ1-3): DSGVTQTPKHLITATGQRVTLRCSPRSGDLSVYWYQQSLDQGLQFLIQYYNGEERAKGNILERFSAQQFPDLHSELNLSSLELGDSALYFCASSVEVLDTIYFGEGSWLTVV.

The chain employs TRBV7-9 and TRBJ1-2, with 7 bases matching TRBD1. The germline gives CDR1 SEHNR, CDR2 FQNEAQ (reference sequence). V gave up 5 bases and J gave up 4 bases; unmatched junction bases: 7. The CDR3 extends over 14 amino acids. CDR3 residues: CASSPGTDLYGYTF. Written as DNA, the CDR3 is TGTGCCAGCAGCCCCGGGACAGACCTCTATGGCTACACCTTC.

Only a few counts were recorded for this clone. DNA of the CDR3: TGTGCCAGCAGCTTTGGGACTAGCGGCCCCAATGAGCAGTTCTTC. Protein product: CASSFGTSGPNEQFF. V and J are TRBV7-9 and TRBJ2-1, with 11 bases aligning to TRBD2. V lost 3 bases and J lost 6; bases outside the gene matches: 4. Germline values: CDR1 SEHNR, CDR2 FQNEAQ (reference sequence). This CDR3 is built from 15 residues.

The CDR3 protein is CASSRGTGYGYTF. The DNA of the CDR3 is TGCGCCAGCAGCCGCGGGACTGGGTATGGCTACACCTTC. This chain uses TRBV4-3 with TRBJ1-2, with D possibly TRBD1 on 5 matching bases. The germline gives CDR1 LGHNA, CDR2 YSLEER. The V end lost 4 bases, the J end lost 5 bases, and 11 bases lay between the germline ends. The CDR3 runs to 13 residues.

The chain is built from TRBV7-6 and TRBJ2-1, with D possibly called TRBD1 or TRBD2 (5 bases each). The CDR3 has 14 amino acids. Trimming cost V 4 bases and J 2 bases, with 9 bases left between them. Germline V gene sequence: CDR1 SGHVS, CDR2 FNYEAQ. CDR3 nucleotides: TGTGCCAGCAGCTCGGGACGGACCTACAATGAGCAGTTCTTC. It yields the protein CASSSGRTYNEQFF.

V usage is TRBV11-2 and J usage is TRBJ1-4, with no clear D. Per the germline V gene, CDR1 is SGHAT and CDR2 is FQNNGV. The V end lost 6 bases, the J end lost 4 bases, and 12 bases lay between the germline ends. The CDR3 runs 14 residues. The CDR3 reads CASRHQAYNEKLFF. The CDR3 nucleotides are TGTGCCAGCAGGCACCAGGCCTATAATGAAAAACTGTTTTTT.

The chain carries TRBV27 and TRBJ2-1; TRBD1 agrees at 9 bases. This CDR3 spans 14 amino acids. With 2 bases clipped from V and 15 bases from J, the junction kept 11 bases outside the gene matches. Germline V gene lookup returns CDR1 MNHEY and CDR2 SMNVEV (reference sequence). The CDR3: CASSLAGQGPRLFF. For the CDR3, the DNA is TGTGCCAGCAGTTTAGCCGGACAGGGGCCCCGGCTGTTCTTC.

The chain couples TRBV6-5 to TRBJ1-4; D unresolved. The CDR3 is made up of 16 amino acids. V lost 0 bases to trimming and J lost 4 bases, with 12 bases between them. The germline CDR1 and CDR2 sequences are MNHEY and SVGAGI. CDR3 DNA sequence: TGTGCCAGCAGTTACTCCCACCCCGGGTTTAATGAAAAACTGTTTTTT. Its translation is CASSYSHPGFNEKLFF.

The chain links TRBV7-9 to TRBJ2-5; TRBD2 agrees at 14 bases. With 5 bases clipped from V and 5 bases from J, the junction kept 4 bases outside the gene matches. This CDR3 contains 15 residues. Germline V gives CDR1 SEHNR, CDR2 FQNEAQ (reference sequence). The DNA of the CDR3 is TGTGCCAGCAGCCCAGGGACTAGCGGGAGTGAGACCCAGTACTTC. Its translation: CASSPGTSGSETQYF.

The genes are TRBV7-8 and TRBJ2-7, with D maybe TRBD1 (6 bases). CDR1 SGHVS and CDR2 FQNEAQ come from the germline V gene. Trimming pared 1 base from V and 0 bases from J, leaving 16 bases between. This CDR3 is built from 17 residues. CDR3 residues: CASSLVARGEVSYEQYF. CDR3 sequence (DNA): TGTGCCAGCAGCTTAGTGGCCAGGGGCGAGGTCTCCTACGAGCAGTACTTC. Full variable domain (rest looked up from reference TRBV7-8 and TRBJ2-7): GAGVSQSPRYKVAKRGQDVALRCDPISGHVSLFWYQQALGQGPEFLTYFQNEAQLDKSGLPSDRFFAERPEGSVSTLKIQRTQQEDSAVYLCASSLVARGEVSYEQYFGPGTRLTVT.

V and J are TRBV27 and TRBJ1-2, with D hard to call. The CDR3 covers 14 residues. V was clipped by 6 bases and J by 1 base, with 12 bases between them. From germline, CDR1 is MNHEY and CDR2 SMNVEV (reference sequence). The CDR3 loop is CASSPVGFNYGYTF. DNA for the CDR3: TGTGCCAGCAGCCCGGTCGGGTTTAACTATGGCTACACCTTC.

The chain has TRBV5-5 and TRBJ2-7; 11 bases fit TRBD2. Germline CDR1 reads SGHKS; CDR2 reads YYEKEE (reference sequence). The ends lost 4 bases at V and 3 bases at J; junction bases unmatched: 6. This CDR3 has 15 amino acids. In DNA, the CDR3 is TGTGCCAGCAGCCTTGGGACTAGCGGATACTACGAGCAGTACTTC. Amino acid sequence: CASSLGTSGYYEQYF.

The chain joins TRBV27 to TRBJ2-1; 8 nucleotides match TRBD2. Germline assignment: CDR1 MNHEY and CDR2 SMNVEV (reference sequence). CDR3 length: 16 amino acids. With V trimmed by 5 bases and J by 5 bases, 11 bases remained unmatched. The CDR3 sequence: CASSPPETSVNNEQFF. The CDR3 DNA reads TGTGCCAGCAGTCCCCCCGAGACTAGCGTGAACAATGAGCAGTTCTTC.

V gene TRBV28 combines with J gene TRBJ1-1; D gene ambiguous. In germline, CDR1 is MDHEN, CDR2 SYDVKM. This CDR3 region has 16 residues. V dropped 5 bases and J dropped 0 bases, with 16 bases sitting between them. The CDR3 bases are TGTGCCAGCAGTAAATCCCCCCACCAAATGAACACTGAAGCTTTCTTT. Its protein is CASSKSPHQMNTEAFF.

The chain couples TRBV19 to TRBJ2-7; a possible D gene is TRBD2 (6 bases). The CDR3 is 15 residues long. Between the trimmed V and J ends, which lost 5 bases and 2 bases, there was a span of 16 bases. Germline CDR1 reads LNHDA; CDR2 reads SQIVND (reference sequence). The CDR3 loop reads CASSPVGSGAYEQYF. The CDR3 DNA follows: TGTGCCAGTAGTCCCGTTGGTAGCGGAGCCTACGAGCAGTACTTC.

The chain combines TRBV27 with TRBJ2-1; 8 bases map to TRBD1. CDR1 MNHEY and CDR2 SMNVEV come from the germline V gene (reference sequence). V was clipped by 6 bases and J by 7 bases; unmatched bases: 8. The CDR3 has 14 residues. The CDR3 reads CASSRGTGRNEQFF. For the CDR3, the DNA is TGTGCCAGCAGCCGGGGGACAGGTAGGAATGAGCAGTTCTTC.